This T cell receptor beta chain was obtained from a study of blood T cell repertoires in COVID-19. This clone appeared a few times. Repertoires were generated with immunoSEQ multiplex PCR, while TCRdb's copy carries only in-frame clones and drops some. The sample gives roughly 160,000 clones, 83% of which show up once; about 1.9% is in the top ten. The length of the CDR3 is 13 residues. With V trimmed by 1 base and J by 12 bases, 6 bases remained unmatched. CDR1 and CDR2 from the germline V gene are SGHDN and FVKESK. The genes are TRBV14 and TRBJ2-7; 10 nucleotides agree with TRBD2. The sample comprised peripheral blood. This sequence originates from an elderly woman with acute or convalescent COVID-19. CDR3 coding DNA: TGTGCCAGCAGCCAAGTGGCTAGCGGGAGACGGTACTTC. Residues: CASSQVASGRRYF.